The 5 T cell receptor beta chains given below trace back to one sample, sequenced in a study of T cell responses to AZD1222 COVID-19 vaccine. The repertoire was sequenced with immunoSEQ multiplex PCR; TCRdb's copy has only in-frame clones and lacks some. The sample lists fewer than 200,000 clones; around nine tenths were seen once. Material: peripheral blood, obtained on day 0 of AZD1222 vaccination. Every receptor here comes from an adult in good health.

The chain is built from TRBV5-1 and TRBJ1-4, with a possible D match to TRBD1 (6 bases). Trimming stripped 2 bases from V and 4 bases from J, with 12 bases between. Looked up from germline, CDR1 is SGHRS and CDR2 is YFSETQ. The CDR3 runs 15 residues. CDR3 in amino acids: CASSLTGRNNEKLFF. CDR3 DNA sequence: TGCGCCAGCAGCTTAACAGGGCGGAATAATGAAAAACTGTTTTTT.

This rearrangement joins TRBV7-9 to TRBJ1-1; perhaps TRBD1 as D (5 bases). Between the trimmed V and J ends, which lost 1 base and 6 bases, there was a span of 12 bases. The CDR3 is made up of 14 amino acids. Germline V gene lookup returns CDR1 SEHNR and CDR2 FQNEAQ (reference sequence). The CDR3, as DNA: TGTGCCAGCAGCTTAGGGGCGCAGGGCCCTGAAGCTTTCTTT. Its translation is CASSLGAQGPEAFF.

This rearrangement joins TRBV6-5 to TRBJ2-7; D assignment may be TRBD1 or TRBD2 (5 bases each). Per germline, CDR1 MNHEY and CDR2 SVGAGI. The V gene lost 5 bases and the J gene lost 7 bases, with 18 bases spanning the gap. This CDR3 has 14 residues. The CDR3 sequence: CASSQGDGRKEQYF. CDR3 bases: TGTGCCAGCAGTCAGGGAGACGGACGGAAGGAGCAGTACTTC.

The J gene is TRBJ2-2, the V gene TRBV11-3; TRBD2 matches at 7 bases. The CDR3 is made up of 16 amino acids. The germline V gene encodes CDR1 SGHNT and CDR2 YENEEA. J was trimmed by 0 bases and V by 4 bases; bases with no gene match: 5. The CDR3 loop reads CASSSLTSTNTGELFF. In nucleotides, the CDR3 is TGTGCCAGCAGCTCCCTGACTAGCACGAACACCGGGGAGCTGTTTTTT.

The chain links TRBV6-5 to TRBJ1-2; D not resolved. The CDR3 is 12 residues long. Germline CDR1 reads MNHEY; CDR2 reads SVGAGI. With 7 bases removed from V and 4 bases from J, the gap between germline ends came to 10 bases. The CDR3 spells CASTPDGYGYTF. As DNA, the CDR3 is TGTGCCAGCACCCCGGACGGCTATGGCTACACCTTC.